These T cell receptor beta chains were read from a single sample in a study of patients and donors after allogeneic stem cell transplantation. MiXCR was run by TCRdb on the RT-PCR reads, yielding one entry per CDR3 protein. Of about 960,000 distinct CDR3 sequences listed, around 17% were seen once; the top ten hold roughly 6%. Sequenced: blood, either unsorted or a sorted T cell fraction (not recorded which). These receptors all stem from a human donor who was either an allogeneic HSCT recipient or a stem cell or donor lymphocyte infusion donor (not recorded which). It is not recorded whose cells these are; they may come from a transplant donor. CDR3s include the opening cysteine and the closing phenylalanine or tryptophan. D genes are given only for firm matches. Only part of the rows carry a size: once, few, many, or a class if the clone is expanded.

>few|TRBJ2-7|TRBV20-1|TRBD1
CSARDSGDRGYEQYF
TGCAGTGCTAGAGATAGTGGGGACAGGGGTTACGAGCAGTACTTC
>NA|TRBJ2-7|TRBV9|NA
CASSVGQVGYEQYF
TGTGCCAGCAGCGTTGGGCAGGTCGGTTACGAGCAGTACTTC
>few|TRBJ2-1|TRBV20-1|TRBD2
CSARVSRRGNNEQFF
TGCAGTGCTAGAGTATCCCGGCGGGGGAACAATGAGCAGTTCTTC
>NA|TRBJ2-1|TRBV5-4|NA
CASSSRLNNEQFF
TGTGCCAGCAGCTCTCGACTGAACAATGAGCAGTTCTTC
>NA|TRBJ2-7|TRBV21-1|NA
CASSNKAGGPMNEQYF
TGTGCCAGCAGCAATAAAGCAGGGGGCCCTATGAACGAGCAGTACTTC
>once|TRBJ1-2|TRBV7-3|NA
CASSPRVPDGYTF
TGTGCCAGCAGCCCAAGGGTTCCTGACGGCTACACCTTC
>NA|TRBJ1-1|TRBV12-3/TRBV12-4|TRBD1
CASSIYRGRNTEAFF
TGTGCCAGCAGTATATACAGGGGGAGGAACACTGAAGCTTTCTTT
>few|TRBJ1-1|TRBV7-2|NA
CASSHRAATEAFF
TGTGCCAGCAGCCATAGGGCGGCCACTGAAGCTTTCTTT
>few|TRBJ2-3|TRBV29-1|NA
CSVAGNTQYF
TGCAGCGTTGCAGGGAATACGCAGTATTTT
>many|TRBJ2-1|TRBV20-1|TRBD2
CSARDAGGSYNEQFF
TGCAGTGCTAGAGATGCGGGAGGCTCCTACAATGAGCAGTTCTTC
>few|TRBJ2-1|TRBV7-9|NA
CASSARGLEQFF
TGTGCCAGCAGCGCCAGGGGTCTTGAGCAGTTCTTC
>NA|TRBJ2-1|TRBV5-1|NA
CASSPLLEREQFF
TGCGCCAGCAGCCCCCTACTAGAGCGGGAGCAGTTCTTC
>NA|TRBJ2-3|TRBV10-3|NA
CAISLLVERDTQYF
TGTGCCATCAGTTTACTAGTCGAGCGGGATACGCAGTATTTT
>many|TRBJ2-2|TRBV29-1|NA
CSVWETGELFF
TGCAGCGTTTGGGAAACCGGGGAGCTGTTTTTT
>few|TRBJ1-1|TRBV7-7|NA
CASSFGEGTEAFF
TGTGCTAGCAGCTTCGGTGAGGGGACTGAAGCTTTCTTT
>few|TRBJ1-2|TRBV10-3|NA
CAISDSWGIDNYGYTF
TGTGCCATCAGTGACAGCTGGGGCATAGACAACTATGGCTACACCTTC
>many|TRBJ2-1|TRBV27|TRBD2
CATAALARYNEQFF
TGTGCCACCGCGGCACTAGCGAGATACAATGAGCAGTTCTTC
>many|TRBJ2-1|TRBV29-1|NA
CSVGLSIDEQFF
TGCAGCGTGGGGTTGAGTATCGATGAGCAGTTCTTC
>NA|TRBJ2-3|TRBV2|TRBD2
CAVWTSGSGLVDTQYF
TGTGCCGTCTGGACTAGCGGGAGTGGTTTAGTGGATACGCAGTATTTT
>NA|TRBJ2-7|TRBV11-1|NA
CASSLVEWRAGAAYEQYF
TGTGCCAGCAGCTTAGTTGAATGGAGAGCGGGCGCGGCCTACGAGCAGTACTTC
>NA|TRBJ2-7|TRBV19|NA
CASSIDPSSYEQYF
TGTGCCAGTAGTATAGATCCTAGCTCCTACGAGCAGTACTTC
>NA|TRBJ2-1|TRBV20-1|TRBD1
CSARRDSYNEQFF
TGCAGTGCTAGAAGGGACAGTTACAATGAGCAGTTCTTC
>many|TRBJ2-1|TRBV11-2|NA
CASSLGSRSSNEQFF
TGTGCCAGCAGCTTAGGCTCAAGGTCGTCGAATGAGCAGTTCTTC
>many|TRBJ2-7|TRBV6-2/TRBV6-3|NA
CASSAVYEQYF
TGTGCCAGCAGTGCTGTTTACGAGCAGTACTTC
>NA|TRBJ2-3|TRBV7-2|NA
CASSSYGEGTDTQYF
TGTGCCAGCAGCTCCTATGGGGAGGGCACAGATACGCAGTATTTT
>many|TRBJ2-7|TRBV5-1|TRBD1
CASSLVGRGFDEQYF
TGCGCCAGCAGCTTGGTTGGCAGGGGGTTCGACGAGCAGTACTTC
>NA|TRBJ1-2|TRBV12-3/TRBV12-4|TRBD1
CASSLLGTGGQANYGYTF
TGTGCCAGCAGCCTCCTGGGGACAGGGGGTCAAGCTAACTATGGCTACACCTTC
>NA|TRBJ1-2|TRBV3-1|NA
CASSRLGLARNYGYTF
TGTGCCAGCAGCCGCCTAGGGTTGGCTCGTAACTATGGCTACACCTTC
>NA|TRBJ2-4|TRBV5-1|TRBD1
CASSLDWDRVNIQYF
TGCGCCAGCAGCTTGGATTGGGACAGGGTAAACATTCAGTACTTC
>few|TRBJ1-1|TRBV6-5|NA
CASSYVGDNTEAFF
TGTGCCAGCAGTTACGTTGGGGATAACACTGAAGCTTTCTTT
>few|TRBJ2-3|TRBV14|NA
CASSQDQSGPRVTQYF
TGTGCCAGCAGCCAAGATCAAAGCGGGCCTCGGGTTACGCAGTATTTT
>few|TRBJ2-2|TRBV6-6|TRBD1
CASSNRGPGELFF
TGTGCCAGCAGTAACAGGGGGCCCGGGGAGCTGTTTTTT
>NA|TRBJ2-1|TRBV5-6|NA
CASSPVGSSYNEQFF
TGTGCCAGCAGCCCGGTTGGAAGCTCCTACAATGAGCAGTTCTTC